Below are 26 T cell receptor beta chains sequenced from a single sample in a study of technical replicates of blood from a handful of donors. Repertoires were generated with immunoSEQ multiplex PCR, while TCRdb's copy carries only in-frame clones and drops some. The table lists tens of thousands of clones, 90% to 95% of them singletons. Sequencing was carried out using T cells isolated from PBMCs. These receptors all come from a human donor in good health.

CDR3 loop: CASSEARSGEQYF. The CDR3, as DNA: TGTGCCAGCAGTGAAGCGAGGTCGGGCGAGCAGTACTTC. The V and J genes are TRBV2 and TRBJ2-7; D ambiguous. The CDR3 covers 13 residues. The germline CDR1 and CDR2 sequences are SNHLY and FYNNEI. V was pared by 0 bases and J by 6 bases, with 9 bases between. Full variable domain (rest looked up from reference TRBV2 and TRBJ2-7): EPEVTQTPSHQVTQMGQEVILRCVPISNHLYFYWYRQILGQKVEFLVSFYNNEISEKSEIFDDQFSVERPDGSNFTLKIRSTKLEDSAMYFCASSEARSGEQYFGPGTRLTVT.

This chain joins TRBV10-3 and TRBJ2-2; 9 nucleotides line up with TRBD2. Germline V gives CDR1 ENHRY, CDR2 SYGVKD. The CDR3 totals 16 residues. V was clipped by 1 base and J by 4 bases; unmatched bases: 4. CDR3 sequence reads: CAISELRGGVTGELFF. As DNA, the CDR3 is TGTGCCATCAGTGAGTTGCGGGGGGGGGTCACCGGGGAGCTGTTTTTT.

The chain joins TRBV20-1 to TRBJ2-3; D gene ambiguous. The CDR3 extends over 11 amino acids. Trimming shortened V by 6 bases and J by 6 bases, and 10 bases separated the two germline ends. The V gene's germline CDR1 is DFQATT and CDR2 SNEGSKA (reference sequence). CDR3 in DNA: TGCAGTGCCAACCCCGGGGATACGCAGTATTTT. The encoded protein is CSANPGDTQYF.

V usage is TRBV4-1 and J usage is TRBJ2-1; possible D gene TRBD2, 6 bases. The CDR3 extends over 17 amino acids. Between the trimmed V and J ends, which lost 1 base and 3 bases, there was a span of 16 bases. Looked up from germline, CDR1 is MGHRA and CDR2 is YSYEKL. DNA for the CDR3: TGCGCCAGCAGCCAAGGGACGGGAGCGAAACTCTACAATGAGCAGTTCTTC. This gives the protein CASSQGTGAKLYNEQFF.

The V and J genes are TRBV6-1 and TRBJ1-2; D might be TRBD1 (5 bases). This CDR3 is 14 amino acids long. Germline-derived CDR1 and CDR2 are MNHNS and SASEGT. V gave up 3 bases and J gave up 0 bases, with 8 bases separating them. CDR3 bases: TGTGCCAGCAGTGACTGGGGGGCTAACTATGGCTACACCTTC. This sequence encodes CASSDWGANYGYTF.

The V and J genes are TRBV19 and TRBJ2-6; 7 positions match TRBD2. The CDR3 consists of 17 residues. The V segment lost 0 bases and the J segment 2 bases; nucleotides outside the gene matches: 4. Germline assignment: CDR1 LNHDA and CDR2 SQIVND (reference sequence). Written as DNA, the CDR3 is TGTGCCAGTAGTATAGACCAGCGGGGAGCTGGGGCCAACGTCCTGACTTTC. It encodes CASSIDQRGAGANVLTF.

The chain has TRBV19 and TRBJ2-2, with 10 nucleotides matching TRBD1. V dropped 9 bases and J dropped 6; count of bases not matched to a gene: 13. The length of the CDR3 is 16 residues. Looked up from germline, CDR1 is LNHDA and CDR2 is SQIVND (reference sequence). CDR3 sequence (DNA): TGTGCCAGCCGTTCCCGGGACAGGGGATTCTCCGGGGAGCTGTTTTTT. Its protein is CASRSRDRGFSGELFF. Full variable domain (rest looked up from reference TRBV19 and TRBJ2-2): DGGITQSPKYLFRKEGQNVTLSCEQNLNHDAMYWYRQDPGQGLRLIYYSQIVNDFQKGDIAEGYSVSREKKESFPLTVTSAQKNPTAFYLCASRSRDRGFSGELFFGEGSRLTVL.

The genes are TRBV5-6 and TRBJ2-7; tentatively, D is TRBD2 (6 bases). This CDR3 spans 14 amino acids. V lost 2 bases to trimming and J lost 2 bases, with 11 bases between them. Germline CDR1 and CDR2: SGHDT and YYEEEE. CDR3 bases: TGTGCCAGCAGCTTCAGGGTAGCGGCCTACGAGCAGTACTTC. Translation gives CASSFRVAAYEQYF.

V is TRBV2 and J is TRBJ2-2; D is unresolved. The CDR3 contains 15 residues. The V end was cut by 1 base, the J end by 3 bases, with 9 bases between. From germline, CDR1 is SNHLY and CDR2 FYNNEI. The CDR3, as DNA: TGTGCCAGCAGTGAAGAGACCCTAGACACCGGGGAGCTGTTTTTT. Protein: CASSEETLDTGELFF.

The J gene is TRBJ2-1, the V gene TRBV23-1; tentative D call: TRBD1 (5 bases). TRBV23-1 is identified as an open reading frame with a role that is uncertain. With 0 bases removed from V and 4 bases from J, the gap between germline ends came to 7 bases. This CDR3 comprises 14 residues. Here the CDR3 reads CASSQSRGYNEQFF. CDR3 coding DNA: TGCGCCAGCAGTCAATCAAGGGGATACAATGAGCAGTTCTTC.

The gene calls are TRBV5-4 and TRBJ2-1; 9 bases agree with TRBD2. V lost 0 bases and J lost 5; bases outside the gene matches: 6. This CDR3 has 16 residues. The germline V gene encodes CDR1 SGHNT and CDR2 YYREEE (reference sequence). CDR3 in amino acids: CASSLGGAGGHNEQFF. In DNA, the CDR3 is TGTGCCAGCAGCTTGGGAGGGGCGGGGGGGCACAATGAGCAGTTCTTC.

V usage is TRBV6-1 and J usage is TRBJ1-1; TRBD1 agrees at 7 bases. The CDR3 consists of 13 residues. Germline lookup yields CDR1 MNHNS and CDR2 SASEGT. V shed 9 bases and J 4 bases; nucleotides not matched to a gene: 8. The CDR3 protein is CASTRGMGTEAFF. The CDR3 nucleotides are TGTGCCAGTACCAGGGGGATGGGCACTGAAGCTTTCTTT.

The chain joins TRBV4-1 to TRBJ2-7; 12 bases map to TRBD2. The CDR3 runs to 16 residues. V gave up 2 bases and J gave up 5 bases; unmatched junction bases: 7. The V gene's germline CDR1 is MGHRA and CDR2 YSYEKL. Here the CDR3 reads CASSQLPSGGDHEQYF. Here the CDR3 DNA reads TGCGCCAGCAGCCAATTACCTAGCGGGGGGGACCACGAGCAGTACTTC.

The chain is built from TRBV11-1 and TRBJ2-5; 9 bases match TRBD2. V was pared by 1 base and J by 4 bases, with 4 bases of the junction left unmatched. The CDR3 covers 15 residues. Germline V gene data show CDR1 as SGHAT and CDR2 as FQDESV (reference sequence). The CDR3, as DNA: TGTGCCAGCAGCTTAGATGGTAGCGGGAGAGAGACCCAGTACTTC. Its translation is CASSLDGSGRETQYF.

The chain is built from TRBV7-9 and TRBJ2-7, with 11 bases that match TRBD2. Germline-derived CDR1 and CDR2 are SEHNR and FQNEAQ (reference sequence). V gave up 2 bases and J gave up 2 bases; unmatched junction bases: 2. This CDR3 region has 15 residues. The CDR3 reads CASSLTTSGAYEQYF. In DNA form, the CDR3 reads TGTGCCAGCAGCTTAACGACTAGCGGGGCCTACGAGCAGTACTTC.

This rearrangement joins TRBV11-2 to TRBJ1-1; 7 nucleotides align to TRBD1. Losses at the gene ends were 2 bases for V and 8 bases for J; bases not matched to a gene: 8. This CDR3 has 14 residues. Germline assignment: CDR1 SGHAT and CDR2 FQNNGV. The CDR3 coding sequence is TGTGCCAGCAGCTTATCCACAGGGGTCTACGAAGCTTTCTTT. It translates to CASSLSTGVYEAFF.

The chain joins TRBV6-6 to TRBJ1-1; 7 bases align to TRBD1. Germline lookup yields CDR1 MNHNY and CDR2 SVGAGI (reference sequence). V lost 4 bases and J lost 2; bases outside the gene matches: 4. The CDR3 length is 14 residues. The CDR3 is CASSLTGDNTEAFF. As DNA, the CDR3 is TGTGCCAGCAGTTTAACAGGGGACAACACTGAAGCTTTCTTT.

This clone was detected only once. The chain links TRBV5-8 to TRBJ2-1; 14 bases are a match to TRBD2. The ends lost 5 bases at V and 8 bases at J; junction bases unmatched: 12. The CDR3 has 17 residues. Germline V CDR1 and CDR2: SGHTS, YDEGEE. CDR3 DNA sequence: TGTGCCAGCAGTTCCGGAGAGGGACTAGCGGGAGAGGATGAGCAGTTCTTC. Its protein is CASSSGEGLAGEDEQFF.

The chain has TRBV30 and TRBJ2-7; D is possibly TRBD2 (6 bases). Looked up from germline, CDR1 is GTSNPN and CDR2 is SVGIG (reference sequence). The V gene lost 5 bases and the J gene lost 0 bases, with 14 bases spanning the gap. This CDR3 contains 14 residues. CDR3 in DNA: TGTGCCTGGGCCCGGGACTTGAGCTCCTACGAGCAGTACTTC. This gives the protein CAWARDLSSYEQYF.

This chain joins TRBV6-1 and TRBJ2-7; 7 bases line up with TRBD1. The V gene's germline CDR1 is MNHNS and CDR2 SASEGT. This CDR3 is built from 16 residues. Germline trimming cut 4 bases from V and 0 bases from J; bases unmatched to any gene: 9. CDR3 DNA: TGTGCCAGCAGTGGCATGGGGACAGCGAGCTCCTACGAGCAGTACTTC. Its translation is CASSGMGTASSYEQYF.

The rearrangement links TRBV25-1 to TRBJ2-3; D possibly corresponds to TRBD1 (5 bases). V lost 3 bases, J lost 5 bases, and 12 bases lay in between. The CDR3 totals 14 residues. Germline CDR1 and CDR2: MGHDK and SYGVNS. The CDR3 reads CASSDSQGEDTQYF. The CDR3 nucleotides are TGTGCCAGCAGTGATTCCCAGGGTGAAGATACGCAGTATTTT.

This clone was counted a single time. The chain carries TRBV4-1 and TRBJ2-3, with TRBD1 matching 8 bases. After removal of 0 bases from V and 2 bases from J, the junction contained 4 bases not matched to a gene. From germline, CDR1 is MGHRA and CDR2 YSYEKL. The CDR3 is 16 amino acids. The CDR3 sequence: CASSQDQDRDTDTQYF. The DNA of the CDR3 is TGCGCCAGCAGCCAAGATCAGGACAGGGACACAGATACGCAGTATTTT.

In this sample, this clone turned up once. The chain employs TRBV19 and TRBJ2-1; TRBD1 matches at 7 bases. CDR3 length: 15 amino acids. Per the germline V gene, CDR1 is LNHDA and CDR2 is SQIVND (reference sequence). V lost 3 bases to trimming and J lost 0 bases; unmatched junction nucleotides: 2. CDR3 sequence: CASSIAGGSYNEQFF. The CDR3 coding sequence is TGTGCCAGTAGTATTGCAGGGGGCTCCTACAATGAGCAGTTCTTC.

The V gene is TRBV5-4, the J gene TRBJ2-7; D may be TRBD1 (6 bases). The V end lost 4 bases, the J end lost 2 bases, and 10 bases lay between the germline ends. Looked up from germline, CDR1 is SGHNT and CDR2 is YYREEE (reference sequence). CDR3 length: 13 residues. As DNA, the CDR3 is TGTGCCAGCAGCGCCCCAGGGGCCTACGAGCAGTACTTC. Translation: CASSAPGAYEQYF.

The V and J genes are TRBV9 and TRBJ1-2; no firm D call. Germline lookup yields CDR1 SGDLS and CDR2 YYNGEE. The CDR3 length is 14 residues. Trimming stripped 0 bases from V and 1 base from J, with 7 bases between. The CDR3 sequence is CASSVAEGNYGYTF. CDR3 sequence (DNA): TGTGCCAGCAGCGTAGCTGAGGGTAACTATGGCTACACCTTC.

The chain couples TRBV19 to TRBJ1-5; 11 bases agree with TRBD1. The CDR3 totals 17 residues. CDR1 is LNHDA and CDR2 is SQIVND in the germline V gene (reference sequence). Trimming removed 2 bases from V and 5 bases from J; junction bases left unmatched: 8. This chain's CDR3 is CASSIIGTGGVDQPQHF. The CDR3, as DNA: TGTGCCAGTAGTATAATTGGGACAGGGGGAGTGGATCAGCCCCAGCATTTT.